Here is one T cell receptor (beta chain) with its context. What it binds is unknown. This CDR3 has 15 residues. Germline V gives CDR1 MNHEY, CDR2 SVGAGI. Trimming pared 4 bases from V and 3 bases from J, leaving 13 bases between. This sample is drawn from a study of radiotherapy plus CTLA-4 blockade in lung cancer. Turning to the study itself: Patients showed objective responses in 18% of cases and disease control in roughly 34%. Study conclusions and caveats: Radiotherapy was combined with ipilimumab, and tumor-derived TCR clones then expanded in blood.

Libraries were prepared by immunoSEQ multiplex PCR; TCRdb keeps only in-frame clonotypes and omits some of them. The sample includes around 110,000 clones, around 84% of them seen just once. It was focal radiation plus CTLA-4 blockade with ipilimumab that patients with chemo-refractory metastatic non-small-cell lung cancer received. This chain connects TRBV6-5 to TRBJ1-5, with D maybe TRBD1 (5 bases). The sample was peripheral blood, taken from a patient treated with radiotherapy plus ipilimumab. The clonotype was recovered from a human donor with non-small cell lung cancer that progressed on radiotherapy plus ipilimumab. Some clones in this sample may be carry-over from other donors' samples. Written as DNA, the CDR3 is TGTGCCAGCAGTTCTCGGACAAGCATCAATCAGCCCCAGCATTTT. This codes for CASSSRTSINQPQHF.